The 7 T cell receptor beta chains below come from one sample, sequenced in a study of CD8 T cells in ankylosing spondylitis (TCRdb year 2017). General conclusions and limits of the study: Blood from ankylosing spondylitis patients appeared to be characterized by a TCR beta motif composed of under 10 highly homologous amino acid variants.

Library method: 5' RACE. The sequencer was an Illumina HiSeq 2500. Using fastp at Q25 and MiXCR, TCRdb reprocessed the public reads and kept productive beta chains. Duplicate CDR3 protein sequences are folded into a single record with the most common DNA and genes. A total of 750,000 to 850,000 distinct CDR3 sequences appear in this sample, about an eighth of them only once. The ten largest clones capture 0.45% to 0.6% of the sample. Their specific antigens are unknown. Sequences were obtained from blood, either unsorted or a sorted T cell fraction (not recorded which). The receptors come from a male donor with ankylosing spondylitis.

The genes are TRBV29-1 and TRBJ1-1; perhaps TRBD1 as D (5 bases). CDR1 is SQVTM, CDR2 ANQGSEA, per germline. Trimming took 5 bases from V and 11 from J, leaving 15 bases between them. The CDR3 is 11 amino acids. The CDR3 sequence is CSVSDRGSAFF. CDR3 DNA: TGCAGCGTTTCGGACCGGGGGTCCGCTTTCTTT.

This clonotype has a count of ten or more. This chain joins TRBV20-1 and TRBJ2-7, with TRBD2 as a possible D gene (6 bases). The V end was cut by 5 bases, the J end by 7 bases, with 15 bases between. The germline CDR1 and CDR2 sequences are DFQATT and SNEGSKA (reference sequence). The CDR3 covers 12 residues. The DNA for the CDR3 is TGCAGTGCTTGGGACTCCTTGGGGGAGCAGTACTTC. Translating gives CSAWDSLGEQYF.

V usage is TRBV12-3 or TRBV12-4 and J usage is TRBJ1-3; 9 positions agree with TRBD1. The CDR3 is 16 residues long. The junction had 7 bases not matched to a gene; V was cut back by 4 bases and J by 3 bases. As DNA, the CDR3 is TGTGCCAGCAGTTCCTACAGGGGGCAGGGTGGAAACACCATATATTTT. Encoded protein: CASSSYRGQGGNTIYF.

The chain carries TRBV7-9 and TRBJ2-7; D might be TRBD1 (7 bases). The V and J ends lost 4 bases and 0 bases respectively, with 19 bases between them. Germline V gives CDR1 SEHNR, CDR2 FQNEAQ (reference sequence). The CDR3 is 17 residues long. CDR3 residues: CASSSQGGTAFSYEQYF. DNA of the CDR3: TGTGCCAGCAGCTCCCAGGGCGGGACAGCATTCTCCTACGAGCAGTACTTC.

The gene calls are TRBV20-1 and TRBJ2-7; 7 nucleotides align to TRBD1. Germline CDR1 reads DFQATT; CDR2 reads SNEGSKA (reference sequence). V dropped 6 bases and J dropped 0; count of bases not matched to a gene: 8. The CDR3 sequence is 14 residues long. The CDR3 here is CSARRQGISYEQYF. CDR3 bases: TGCAGTGCCCGCCGACAGGGAATCTCCTACGAGCAGTACTTC.

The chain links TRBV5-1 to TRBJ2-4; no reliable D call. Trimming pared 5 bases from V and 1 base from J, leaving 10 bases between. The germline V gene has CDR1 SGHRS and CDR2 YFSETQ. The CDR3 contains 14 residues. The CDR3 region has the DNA TGCGCCAGCAGACTTGATATGGCCAAAAACATTCAGTACTTC. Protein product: CASRLDMAKNIQYF.

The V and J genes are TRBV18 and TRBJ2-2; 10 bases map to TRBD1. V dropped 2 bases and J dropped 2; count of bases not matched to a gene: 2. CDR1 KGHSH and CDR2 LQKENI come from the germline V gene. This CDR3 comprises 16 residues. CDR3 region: CASSPMTGGNTGELFF. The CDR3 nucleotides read TGTGCCAGCTCACCAATGACAGGGGGCAACACCGGGGAGCTGTTTTTT.